The 5 T cell receptor beta chains reported below all come from one sample, sequenced in a study of beta chain features in type 1 diabetes. The whole isolated RNA underwent reverse transcription, so sequencing captured expressed TCRB transcripts. Clones were sequenced by immunoSEQ multiplex PCR, and TCRdb holds only the in-frame ones, with some missing. The sample has under 800,000 clones; around 15% are singletons. The sequenced sample consisted of naive CD4+ T cells from blood. These TCRs come from a young man in good health.

The rearrangement links TRBV7-2 to TRBJ1-5; 7 bases are shared with TRBD1. Unmatched junction bases numbered 5, after V lost 5 bases and J lost 7 bases. The CDR3 totals 13 residues. From germline, CDR1 is SGHTA and CDR2 FQGNSA. The CDR3 nucleotides read TGTGCCAGCAGCAGCCGACAGGGACAGCCCCAGCATTTT. Residues: CASSSRQGQPQHF.

The chain has TRBV6-5 and TRBJ2-6; D ambiguous. The germline V gene encodes CDR1 MNHEY and CDR2 SVGAGI. The CDR3 is 14 amino acids. Trimming took 5 bases from V and 4 from J, leaving 9 bases between them. CDR3 region: CASSPPRGANVLTF. The CDR3, as DNA: TGTGCCAGCAGTCCCCCGCGAGGGGCCAACGTCCTGACTTTC.

This clone was detected only a few times. This chain uses TRBV7-9 with TRBJ2-7, with D unresolved. Trimming removed 2 bases from V and 6 bases from J, with 14 bases in between. This CDR3 is built from 14 residues. Per the germline V gene, CDR1 is SEHNR and CDR2 is FQNEAQ (reference sequence). For the CDR3, the DNA is TGTGCCAGCAGCTTACGACGGAACCACGGCGAGCAGTACTTC. Its protein product is CASSLRRNHGEQYF.

The rearrangement joins TRBV9 to TRBJ2-2, with D maybe TRBD1 (6 bases). The CDR3 length is 14 residues. Trimming removed 0 bases from V and 6 bases from J, with 9 bases in between. Germline V gene sequence: CDR1 SGDLS, CDR2 YYNGEE. CDR3 sequence: CASSVDGGPGELFF. The CDR3 coding sequence is TGTGCCAGCAGCGTAGATGGGGGCCCCGGGGAGCTGTTTTTT.

A few counts support this clone. The chain has TRBV6-1 and TRBJ2-3, with TRBD1 matching 7 bases. V trimming: 6 bases; J trimming: 2 bases; junction bases outside the gene matches: 5. This CDR3 comprises 14 residues. Germline V gives CDR1 MNHNS, CDR2 SASEGT. CDR3 nucleotide sequence: TGTGCCAGCAGCACAGGGGTCCCCACAGATACGCAGTATTTT. It encodes CASSTGVPTDTQYF.